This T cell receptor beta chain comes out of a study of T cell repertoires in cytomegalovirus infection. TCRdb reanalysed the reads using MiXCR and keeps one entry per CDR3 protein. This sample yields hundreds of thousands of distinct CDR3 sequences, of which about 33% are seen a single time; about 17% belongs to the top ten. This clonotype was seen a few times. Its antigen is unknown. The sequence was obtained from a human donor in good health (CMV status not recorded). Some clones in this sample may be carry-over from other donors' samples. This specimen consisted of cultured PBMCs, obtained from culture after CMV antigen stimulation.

CDR3 sequence reads: CASSFVQGGTGELFF. In DNA form, the CDR3 reads TGTGCCAGCAGTTTTGTACAGGGCGGGACCGGGGAGCTGTTTTTT. V gene TRBV12-3 or TRBV12-4 combines with J gene TRBJ2-2; TRBD1 might be the D (6 bases). The CDR3 has 15 residues. The V end was cut by 3 bases, the J end by 5 bases, with 13 bases between.